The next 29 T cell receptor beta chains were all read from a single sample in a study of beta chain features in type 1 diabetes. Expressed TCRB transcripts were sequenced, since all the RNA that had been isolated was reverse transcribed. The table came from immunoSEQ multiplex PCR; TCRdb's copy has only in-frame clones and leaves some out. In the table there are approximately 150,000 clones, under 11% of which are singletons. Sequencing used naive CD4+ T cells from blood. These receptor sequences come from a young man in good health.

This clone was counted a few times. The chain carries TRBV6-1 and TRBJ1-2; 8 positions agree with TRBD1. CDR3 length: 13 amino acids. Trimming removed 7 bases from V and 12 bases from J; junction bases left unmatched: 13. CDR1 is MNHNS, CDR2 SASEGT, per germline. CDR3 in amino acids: CASNLPGQAGNTF. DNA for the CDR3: TGTGCCAGCAATTTACCGGGACAGGCCGGTAACACCTTC.

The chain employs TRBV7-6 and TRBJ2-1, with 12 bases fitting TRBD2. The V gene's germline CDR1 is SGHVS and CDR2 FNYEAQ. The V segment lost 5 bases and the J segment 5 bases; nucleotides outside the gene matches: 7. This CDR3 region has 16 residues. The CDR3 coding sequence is TGTGCCAGCAGCCCCCTAGCGGGGGGGCTTCACAATGAGCAGTTCTTC. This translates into CASSPLAGGLHNEQFF.

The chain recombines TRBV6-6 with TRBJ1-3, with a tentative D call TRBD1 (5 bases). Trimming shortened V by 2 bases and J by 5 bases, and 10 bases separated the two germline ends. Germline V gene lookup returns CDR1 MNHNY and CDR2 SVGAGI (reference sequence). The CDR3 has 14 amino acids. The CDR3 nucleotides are TGTGCCAGCAGTTACGACAGACGAAGAAACACCATATATTTT. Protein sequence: CASSYDRRRNTIYF.

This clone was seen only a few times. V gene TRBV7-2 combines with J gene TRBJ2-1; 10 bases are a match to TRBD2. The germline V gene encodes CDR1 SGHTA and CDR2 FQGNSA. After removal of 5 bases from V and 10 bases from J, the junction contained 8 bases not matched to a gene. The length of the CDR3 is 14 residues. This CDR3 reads CASSPSGGVREQFF. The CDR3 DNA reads TGTGCCAGCAGCCCGAGCGGGGGGGTCCGGGAGCAGTTCTTC.

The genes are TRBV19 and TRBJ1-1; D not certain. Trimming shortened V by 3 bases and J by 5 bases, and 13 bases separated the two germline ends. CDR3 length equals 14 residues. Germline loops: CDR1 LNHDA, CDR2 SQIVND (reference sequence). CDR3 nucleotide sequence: TGTGCCAGTAGTATCCGCGAGAGGGTAACTGAAGCTTTCTTT. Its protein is CASSIRERVTEAFF. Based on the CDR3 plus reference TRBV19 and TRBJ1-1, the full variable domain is DGGITQSPKYLFRKEGQNVTLSCEQNLNHDAMYWYRQDPGQGLRLIYYSQIVNDFQKGDIAEGYSVSREKKESFPLTVTSAQKNPTAFYLCASSIRERVTEAFFGQGTRLTVV.

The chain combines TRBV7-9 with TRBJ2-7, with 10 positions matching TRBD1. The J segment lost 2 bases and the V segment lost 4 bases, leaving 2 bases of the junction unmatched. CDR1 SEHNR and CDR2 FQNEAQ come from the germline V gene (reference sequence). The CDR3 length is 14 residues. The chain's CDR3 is CASSWGQGTYEQYF. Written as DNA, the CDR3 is TGTGCCAGCAGCTGGGGACAGGGGACCTACGAGCAGTACTTC.

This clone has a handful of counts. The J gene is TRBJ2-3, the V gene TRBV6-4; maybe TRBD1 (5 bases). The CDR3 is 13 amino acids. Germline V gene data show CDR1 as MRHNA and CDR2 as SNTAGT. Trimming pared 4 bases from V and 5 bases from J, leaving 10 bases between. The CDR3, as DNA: TGTGCCAGCAGTGGGCAGGGTGGAGATACGCAGTATTTT. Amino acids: CASSGQGGDTQYF.

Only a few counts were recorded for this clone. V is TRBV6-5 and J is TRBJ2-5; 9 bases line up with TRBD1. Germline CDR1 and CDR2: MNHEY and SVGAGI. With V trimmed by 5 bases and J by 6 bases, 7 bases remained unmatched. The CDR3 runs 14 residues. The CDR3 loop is CASSLNRGQQTQYF. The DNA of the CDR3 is TGTGCCAGCAGTCTAAACAGGGGGCAACAGACCCAGTACTTC.

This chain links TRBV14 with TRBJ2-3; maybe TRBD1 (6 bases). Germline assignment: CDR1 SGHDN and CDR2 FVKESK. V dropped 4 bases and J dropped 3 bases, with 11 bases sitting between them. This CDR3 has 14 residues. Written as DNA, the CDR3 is TGTGCCAGCAGCCCCGGGACAAGGACAGATACGCAGTATTTT. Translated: CASSPGTRTDTQYF. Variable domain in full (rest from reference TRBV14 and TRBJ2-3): EAGVTQFPSHSVIEKGQTVTLRCDPISGHDNLYWYRRVMGKEIKFLLHFVKESKQDESGMPNNRFLAERTGGTYSTLKVQPAELEDSGVYFCASSPGTRTDTQYFGPGTRLTVL.

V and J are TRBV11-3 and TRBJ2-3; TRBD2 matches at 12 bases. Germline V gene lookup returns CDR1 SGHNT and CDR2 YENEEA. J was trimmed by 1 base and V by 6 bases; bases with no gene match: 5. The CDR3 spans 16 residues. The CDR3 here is CASSTRLAGGTDTQYF. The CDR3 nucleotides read TGTGCCAGCAGTACCCGACTAGCGGGGGGCACAGATACGCAGTATTTT.

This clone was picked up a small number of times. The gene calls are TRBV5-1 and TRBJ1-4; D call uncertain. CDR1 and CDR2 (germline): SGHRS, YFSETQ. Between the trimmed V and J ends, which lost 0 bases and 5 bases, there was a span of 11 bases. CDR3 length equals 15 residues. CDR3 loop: CASSLEEGNNEKLFF. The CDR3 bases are TGCGCCAGCAGCTTGGAGGAGGGAAACAATGAAAAACTGTTTTTT.

DNA of the CDR3: TGTGCCAGCAGCTTAGGAAAGGGGACTGAAGCTTTCTTT. Its translation: CASSLGKGTEAFF. The V call is TRBV11-2, the J call TRBJ1-1; possible D gene TRBD1, 5 bases. The CDR3 spans 13 residues. V dropped 1 base and J dropped 5 bases, with 8 bases sitting between them. Per the germline V gene, CDR1 is SGHAT and CDR2 is FQNNGV.

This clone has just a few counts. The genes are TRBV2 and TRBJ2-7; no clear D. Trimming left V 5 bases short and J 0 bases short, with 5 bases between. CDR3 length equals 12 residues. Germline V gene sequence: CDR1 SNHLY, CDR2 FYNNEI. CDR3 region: CASSQVSYEQYF. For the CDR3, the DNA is TGTGCCAGCAGTCAGGTCTCCTACGAGCAGTACTTC.

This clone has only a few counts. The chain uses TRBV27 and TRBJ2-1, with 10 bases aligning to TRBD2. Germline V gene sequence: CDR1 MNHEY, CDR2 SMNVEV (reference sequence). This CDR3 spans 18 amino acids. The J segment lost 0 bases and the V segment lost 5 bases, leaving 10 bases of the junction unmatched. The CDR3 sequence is CASSIIGLAGDSYNEQFF. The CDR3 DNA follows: TGTGCCAGCAGTATAATAGGTCTAGCGGGGGACTCCTACAATGAGCAGTTCTTC.

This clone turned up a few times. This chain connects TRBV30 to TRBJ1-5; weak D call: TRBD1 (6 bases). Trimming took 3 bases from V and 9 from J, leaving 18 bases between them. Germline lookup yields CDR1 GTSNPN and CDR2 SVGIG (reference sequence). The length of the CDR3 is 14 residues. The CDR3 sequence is CAWSAMDGTWPQHF. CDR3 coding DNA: TGTGCCTGGAGCGCTATGGACGGGACATGGCCCCAGCATTTT.

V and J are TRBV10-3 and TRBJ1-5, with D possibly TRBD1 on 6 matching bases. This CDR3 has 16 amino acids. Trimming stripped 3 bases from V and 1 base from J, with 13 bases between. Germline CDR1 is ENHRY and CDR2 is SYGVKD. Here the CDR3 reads CAISDGGRGSNQPQHF. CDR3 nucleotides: TGTGCCATCAGTGACGGTGGCAGGGGAAGCAATCAGCCCCAGCATTTT.

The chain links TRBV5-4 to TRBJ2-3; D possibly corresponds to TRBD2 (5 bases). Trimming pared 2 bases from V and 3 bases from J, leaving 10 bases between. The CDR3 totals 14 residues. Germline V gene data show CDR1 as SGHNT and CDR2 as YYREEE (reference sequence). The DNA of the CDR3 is TGTGCCAGCAGCTTTGAACGGGGAACAGATACGCAGTATTTT. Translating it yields CASSFERGTDTQYF.

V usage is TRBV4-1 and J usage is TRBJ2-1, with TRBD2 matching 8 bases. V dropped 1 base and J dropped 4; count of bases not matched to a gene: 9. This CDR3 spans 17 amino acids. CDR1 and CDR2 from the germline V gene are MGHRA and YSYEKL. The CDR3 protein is CASSQVGTAGEYNEQFF. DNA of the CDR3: TGCGCCAGCAGCCAAGTTGGTACAGCGGGGGAATACAATGAGCAGTTCTTC.

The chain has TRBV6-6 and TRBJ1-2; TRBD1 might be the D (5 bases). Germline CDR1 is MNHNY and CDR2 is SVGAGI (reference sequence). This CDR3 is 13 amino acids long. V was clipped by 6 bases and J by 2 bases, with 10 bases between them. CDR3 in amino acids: CASRTPGNYGYTF. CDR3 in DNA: TGTGCCAGCAGAACCCCAGGGAACTATGGCTACACCTTC.

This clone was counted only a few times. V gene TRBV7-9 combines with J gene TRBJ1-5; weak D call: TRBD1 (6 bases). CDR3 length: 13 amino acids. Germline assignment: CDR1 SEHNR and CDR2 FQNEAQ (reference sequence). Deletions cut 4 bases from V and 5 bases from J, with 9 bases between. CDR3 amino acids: CASSYYRDQPQHF. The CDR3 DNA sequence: TGTGCCAGCAGCTATTACAGGGATCAGCCCCAGCATTTT.

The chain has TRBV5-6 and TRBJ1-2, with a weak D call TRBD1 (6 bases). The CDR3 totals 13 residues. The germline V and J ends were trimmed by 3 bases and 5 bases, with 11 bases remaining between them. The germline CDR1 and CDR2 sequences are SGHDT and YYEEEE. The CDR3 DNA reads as TGTGCCAGCAGCTGGAGGGGGGGATATGGCTACACCTTC. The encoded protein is CASSWRGGYGYTF.

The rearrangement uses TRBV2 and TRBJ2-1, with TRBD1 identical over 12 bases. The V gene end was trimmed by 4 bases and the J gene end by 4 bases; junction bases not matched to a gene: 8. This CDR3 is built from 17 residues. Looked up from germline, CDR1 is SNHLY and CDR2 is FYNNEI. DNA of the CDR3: TGTGCCAGCAGTGGCTCCGGGACAGGGGGCGTTTACAATGAGCAGTTCTTC. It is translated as CASSGSGTGGVYNEQFF.

The CDR3 spells CAIYTGNNSPLHF. In DNA, the CDR3 is TGTGCCATCTATACAGGGAACAATTCACCCCTCCACTTT. The gene calls are TRBV6-6 and TRBJ1-6; possibly TRBD1 for D (6 bases). This CDR3 has 13 residues. CDR1 and CDR2 (germline): MNHNY, SVGAGI (reference sequence). With 10 bases removed from V and 7 bases from J, the gap between germline ends came to 14 bases.

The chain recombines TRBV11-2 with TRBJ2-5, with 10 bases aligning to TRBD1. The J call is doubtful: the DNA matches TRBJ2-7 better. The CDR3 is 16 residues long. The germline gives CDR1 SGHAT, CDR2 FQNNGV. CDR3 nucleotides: TGTGCCAGCAGCTTAGATTTGGGACAGGGGATCTACGAGCAGTACTTC. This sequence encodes CASSLDLGQGIYEQYF.

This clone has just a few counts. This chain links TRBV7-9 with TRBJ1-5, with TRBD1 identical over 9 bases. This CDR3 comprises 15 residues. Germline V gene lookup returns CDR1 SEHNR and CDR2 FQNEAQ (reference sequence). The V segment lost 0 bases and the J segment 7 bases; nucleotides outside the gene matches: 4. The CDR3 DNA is TGTGCCAGCAGCTTAGCGCGGGACAGGGCGCAGCCCCAGCATTTT. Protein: CASSLARDRAQPQHF. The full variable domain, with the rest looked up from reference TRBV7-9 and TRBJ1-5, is DTGVSQNPRHKITKRGQNVTFRCDPISEHNRLYWYRQTLGQGPEFLTYFQNEAQLEKSRLLSDRFSAERPKGSFSTLEIQRTEQGDSAMYLCASSLARDRAQPQHFGDGTRLSIL.

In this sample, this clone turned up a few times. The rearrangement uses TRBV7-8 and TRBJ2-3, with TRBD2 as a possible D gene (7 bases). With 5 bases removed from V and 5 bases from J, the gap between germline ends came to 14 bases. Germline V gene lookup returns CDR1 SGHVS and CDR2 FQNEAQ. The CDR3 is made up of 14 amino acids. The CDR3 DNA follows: TGTGCCAGCAGCCCGGGGGGCTTGGGAGATACGCAGTATTTT. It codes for CASSPGGLGDTQYF. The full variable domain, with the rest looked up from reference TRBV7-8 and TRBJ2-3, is GAGVSQSPRYKVAKRGQDVALRCDPISGHVSLFWYQQALGQGPEFLTYFQNEAQLDKSGLPSDRFFAERPEGSVSTLKIQRTQQEDSAVYLCASSPGGLGDTQYFGPGTRLTVL.

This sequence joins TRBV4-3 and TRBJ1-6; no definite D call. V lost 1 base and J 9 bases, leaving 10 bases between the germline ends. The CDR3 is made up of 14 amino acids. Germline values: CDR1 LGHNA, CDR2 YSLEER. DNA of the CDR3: TGCGCCAGCAGCCAAGCCCAGGTCAGTTCACCCCTCCACTTT. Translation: CASSQAQVSSPLHF.

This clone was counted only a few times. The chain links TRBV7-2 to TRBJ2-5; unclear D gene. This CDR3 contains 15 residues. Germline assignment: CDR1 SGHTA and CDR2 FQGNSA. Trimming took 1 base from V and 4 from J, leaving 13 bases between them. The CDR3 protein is CASSLVNNPGETQYF. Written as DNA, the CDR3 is TGTGCCAGCAGCTTAGTAAACAATCCTGGAGAGACCCAGTACTTC.

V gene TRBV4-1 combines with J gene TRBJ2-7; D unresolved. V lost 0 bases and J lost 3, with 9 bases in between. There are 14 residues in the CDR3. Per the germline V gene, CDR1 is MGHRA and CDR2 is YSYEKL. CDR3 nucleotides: TGCGCCAGCAGCCAAGATAGTCTCCTCTACGAGCAGTACTTC. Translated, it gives CASSQDSLLYEQYF.